The source of this TCR beta chain is a study of beta chain features in type 1 diabetes. Sequencing targeted expressed TCRB transcripts, as all isolated RNA had been reverse transcribed. Clones were read by immunoSEQ multiplex PCR, and TCRdb kept only the in-frame ones, dropping some. The table includes some 700,000 clones, under 15% detected once. Worth noting for this clone: Its specificity is not known.

V lost 0 bases, J lost 6 bases, and 14 bases lay in between. This CDR3 has 15 amino acids. Looked up from germline, CDR1 is LNHNV and CDR2 is YYDKDF (reference sequence). Study results and caveats: VDJ junctions from patients with type 1 diabetes contained fewer insertions and more deletions. Shorter TCRB CDR3s, moderately but significantly so, were found in Type 1 diabetes patients in all four CD4+ subsets.

The chain combines TRBV15 with TRBJ1-1; a weak D match, TRBD1 (5 bases). Material: naive CD4+ T cells from blood. This TCR was recovered from a man younger than 35 with type 1 diabetes. The CDR3 loop reads CATSRESGMVAEAFF. DNA for the CDR3: TGTGCCACCAGCAGAGAATCAGGGATGGTGGCTGAAGCTTTCTTT.